This T cell receptor beta chain was retrieved from a study of a mutant IDH1 vaccine in newly diagnosed glioma. Study at large: Scheduled for weeks 1, 3, 5, 7, 11, 15, 19 and 23, eight vaccinations were given to patients.

TCRdb keeps only in-frame clones here, not all; method: immunoSEQ multiplex PCR. The sample carries fewer than 70,000 clones, approximately 90% recorded once. As regards this clone: What it binds is unknown.

CDR1 SGHVS and CDR2 FQNEAQ come from the germline V gene. This CDR3 has 17 amino acids. V lost 5 bases and J lost 0, with 19 bases in between. Noted time point: week 11, during vaccination. A 20-mer mutant IDH1 peptide at 300 ug was injected subcutaneously with topical imiquimod. The material sequenced was PBMCs, taken from a glioma patient whose treatment included an IDH1 peptide vaccine. The chain has TRBV7-8 and TRBJ1-1, with D possibly being TRBD1 (5 bases). This clonotype originated in a man in his forties or fifties with glioma. The CDR3: CASSRWDGGLMNTEAFF. In nucleotides, the CDR3 is TGTGCCAGCAGCCGATGGGACGGGGGACTGATGAACACTGAAGCTTTCTTT.